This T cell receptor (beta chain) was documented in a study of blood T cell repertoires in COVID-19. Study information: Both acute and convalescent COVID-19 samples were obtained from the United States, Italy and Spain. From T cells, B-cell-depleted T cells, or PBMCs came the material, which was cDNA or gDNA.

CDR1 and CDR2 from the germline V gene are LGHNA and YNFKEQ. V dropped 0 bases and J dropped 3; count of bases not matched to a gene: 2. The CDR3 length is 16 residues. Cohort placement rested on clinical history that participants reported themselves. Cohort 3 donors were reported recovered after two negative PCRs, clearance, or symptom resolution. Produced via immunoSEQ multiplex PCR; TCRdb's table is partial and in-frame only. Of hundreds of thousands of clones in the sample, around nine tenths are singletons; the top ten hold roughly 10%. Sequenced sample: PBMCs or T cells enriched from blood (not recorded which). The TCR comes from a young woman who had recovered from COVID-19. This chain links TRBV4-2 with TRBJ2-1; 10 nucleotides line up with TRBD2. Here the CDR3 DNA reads TGTGCCAGCAGCCAAGATCGGACTAGCGGCTACAATGAGCAGTTCTTC. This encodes CASSQDRTSGYNEQFF.